A selection of T cell receptor beta chains follows, all from one sample in a study of shared clonotypes between healthy human individuals. Generated by immunoSEQ multiplex PCR, the TCRdb table keeps only in-frame clones and is missing some. The sample carries 2 million to 2.5 million clones, approximately 93% recorded once. Sequencing input: naive CD4+ T cells from PBMCs. The origin of the receptors is a man aged 18 to 30 in good health. Some clones in this sample may be carry-over from other donors' samples. CDR3s include the opening cysteine and the closing phenylalanine or tryptophan. D genes are given only for firm matches. Some rows mark clone size as missing; the rest say once, few, many or name a class of expanded clone.

>-|TRBV20-1|-|TRBJ1-2
TGCAGTGCGGAAGAGGGGTCTGGCTACACCTTC
CSAEEGSGYTF
>-|TRBV7-3|-|TRBJ2-1
TGTGCCAGCAGCTTAGGAGGGGCAGGGGGCTACAATGAGCAGTTCTTC
CASSLGGAGGYNEQFF
>-|TRBV5-1|-|TRBJ1-5
TGCGCCAGCAGCTTGGGGCTCAATCAGCCCCAGCATTTT
CASSLGLNQPQHF
>-|TRBV6-5|-|TRBJ2-7
TGTGCCACCTCAAAGGGCAGGGACCCCTACGAGCAGTACTTC
CATSKGRDPYEQYF
>TRBD1|TRBV28|-|TRBJ1-4
TGTGCCAGCAGTTCCGCCTCCGGGACAGGGGGCACTAATGAAAAACTGTTTTTT
CASSSASGTGGTNEKLFF
>-|TRBV18|-|TRBJ2-3
TGTGCCAGCTCACCCCCATCCACAGATACGCAGTATTTT
CASSPPSTDTQYF
>-|TRBV4-3|-|TRBJ2-2
TGCGCCAGCAGCCAAGTTCGAGGGACTAACACCGGGGAGCTGTTTTTT
CASSQVRGTNTGELFF
>-|TRBV6-6|once|TRBJ2-1
TGTGCCAGCAGAGGACGGACGGCTGGGAATGAGCAGTTCTTC
CASRGRTAGNEQFF
>-|TRBV9|-|TRBJ2-5
TGTGCCAGCAGCGTAGTCGCGGGCCGAGAGACCCAGTACTTC
CASSVVAGRETQYF
>TRBD1|TRBV11-3|-|TRBJ2-1
TGTGCCAGCAGTTTTAGACAGGGGGCGGATAGTTACAATGAGCAGTTCTTC
CASSFRQGADSYNEQFF
>-|TRBV5-6|-|TRBJ1-4
TGTGCCAGCAGCTTTTGGTGGAGGGCACGGGCAACTAATGAAAAACTGTTTTTT
CASSFWWRARATNEKLFF
>-|TRBV28|few|TRBJ1-5
TGTGCCAGCAGTTCGGGGACCCTCAATCAGCCCCAGCATTTT
CASSSGTLNQPQHF
>TRBD1|TRBV11-2|-|TRBJ1-2
TGTGCCAGCAGTCCACAGGGACAGGGGGGTAACTATGGCTACACCTTC
CASSPQGQGGNYGYTF
>-|TRBV5-1|-|TRBJ2-3
TGCGCCAGCAGCGATAAAGGGGGAGGAATAGATACGCAGTATTTT
CASSDKGGGIDTQYF
>-|TRBV28|-|TRBJ1-1
TGTGCCAGCAGTTTACCCCCAGCTCTGAACACTGAAGCTTTCTTT
CASSLPPALNTEAFF
>-|TRBV5-8|-|TRBJ2-7
TGTGCCAGCAGCCCGAAAGGAGGGGGGGATTACGAGCAGTACTTC
CASSPKGGGDYEQYF
>-|TRBV7-3|-|TRBJ2-5
TGTGCCAGCAGCACAACAGGCCTGCGGGCCCAGTACTTC
CASSTTGLRAQYF
>-|TRBV5-1|-|TRBJ1-3
TGCGCCAGCAGCTTGGCCGGCAGTAGGTATGGAAACACCATATATTTT
CASSLAGSRYGNTIYF
>TRBD1|TRBV6-5|once|TRBJ2-7
TGTGCCAGCAGTACCCGGGACAGGGGAACCTACGAGCAGTACTTC
CASSTRDRGTYEQYF
>TRBD2|TRBV29-1|-|TRBJ2-4
TGCAGCGTTGCGGGGGGATTCTCCAAAAACATTCAGTACTTC
CSVAGGFSKNIQYF
>-|TRBV5-1|-|TRBJ2-7
TGCGCCAGCAGCTTGGTGGGGCTCACCTACGAGCAGTACTTC
CASSLVGLTYEQYF
>TRBD1|TRBV2|-|TRBJ1-5
TGTGCCAGCAGTGTGGACAGGACGAGCAATCAGCCCCAGCATTTT
CASSVDRTSNQPQHF
>-|TRBV10-1|-|TRBJ2-7
TGCGCCAGCAGGGGGCCAGGGCCCTACGAGCAGTACTTC
CASRGPGPYEQYF
>-|TRBV21-1|-|TRBJ1-1
TGTGCCAGCAGCACATGGGAGCTCGGGTCTTTCTTT
CASSTWELGSFF